The clone carrying this TCR beta chain showed up just a few times. Antigen: not known. An end of the junction does not agree with germline; a read error may underlie this. This CDR3 is built from 16 residues. Per germline, CDR1 MNHEY and CDR2 SMNVEV (reference sequence). The sample is drawn from a study of cytomegalovirus exposure and HLA in healthy donors. Whole-study results and caveats: Later examination showed HLA-associated TCR beta chains had greater clonal expansion than equally common others. Despite most TCR sequences being rare, some public TCRs occurred in many donors.

Vbeta (60) and Jbeta (13) primers were used in the PCR. Using immunoSEQ multiplex PCR, the repertoire was profiled, and TCRdb retains in-frame clones only, with some absent. The sample records about 170,000 clones, about 76% being singletons. This TCR was recovered from a female donor in good health and CMV-seronegative. Sequencing was performed on PBMCs. V and J are TRBV27 and TRBJ2-1; 8 bases fit TRBD1. The CDR3 DNA reads TGTGCCAGCAGATTATTAGGACAGGGAAAACTCAATGAGCAGTTCTTC. Its translation is CASRLLGQGKLNEQFF.